The 25 T cell receptor beta chains reported below all come from one sample, sequenced in a study of blood T cell repertoires in COVID-19. The method was immunoSEQ multiplex PCR; TCRdb's version includes in-frame clones alone and lacks a portion of them. The sample carries about 140,000 clones, about 82% recorded once. The sequenced material came from peripheral blood. The receptors originated from a woman of 80 years or more with active or convalescent COVID-19.

V usage is TRBV5-4 and J usage is TRBJ2-1; possibly TRBD1 for D (6 bases). The CDR3 length is 13 residues. Germline CDR1 reads SGHNT; CDR2 reads YYREEE (reference sequence). Trimming stripped 1 base from V and 12 bases from J, with 14 bases between. The CDR3 sequence: CASSLTGQMGQFF. DNA of the CDR3: TGTGCCAGCAGCTTGACTGGACAGATGGGGCAGTTCTTC.

The rearrangement joins TRBV23-1 to TRBJ2-1, with no clear D. TRBV23-1 is designated an ORF whose function remains uncertain. The CDR3 covers 12 residues. V was cut by 0 bases and J by 8 bases, with 5 bases left in between. CDR3: CASSQSLDEQFF. CDR3 nucleotide sequence: TGCGCCAGCAGTCAATCTCTCGATGAGCAGTTCTTC.

This clone was observed once. J is TRBJ2-7 and V is TRBV4-1; D remains unclear. Germline V gives CDR1 MGHRA, CDR2 YSYEKL. This CDR3 is built from 12 residues. The V gene lost 1 base and the J gene lost 7 bases, with 8 bases spanning the gap. CDR3 sequence (DNA): TGCGCCAGCAGCCAAGGTGAGGTGGAGCAGTACTTC. Amino acid sequence: CASSQGEVEQYF.

The chain couples TRBV5-1 to TRBJ2-1, with 10 bases fitting TRBD2. CDR3 length: 16 amino acids. CDR1 is SGHRS and CDR2 is YFSETQ in the germline V gene. V was clipped by 4 bases and J by 2 bases; unmatched bases: 6. The CDR3 loop is CASSASGGRAYNEQFF. In nucleotides, the CDR3 is TGCGCCAGCAGCGCTAGCGGGGGCCGGGCCTACAATGAGCAGTTCTTC. Full variable domain (outside the CDR3, taken from reference TRBV5-1 and TRBJ2-1): KAGVTQTPRYLIKTRGQQVTLSCSPISGHRSVSWYQQTPGQGLQFLFEYFSETQRNKGNFPGRFSGRQFSNSRSEMNVSTLELGDSALYLCASSASGGRAYNEQFFGPGTRLTVL.

The rearrangement joins TRBV5-1 to TRBJ2-7; TRBD2 matches at 16 bases. Germline V CDR1 and CDR2: SGHRS, YFSETQ. V shed 4 bases and J 4 bases; nucleotides not matched to a gene: 5. CDR3 length equals 16 residues. This chain's CDR3 is CASSDEGLAGGYEQYF. CDR3 DNA: TGCGCCAGCAGCGACGAGGGACTAGCGGGGGGGTACGAGCAGTACTTC.

This clone was observed a few times. The V call is TRBV9, the J call TRBJ1-4; D gene unclear. With 0 bases removed from V and 5 bases from J, the gap between germline ends came to 8 bases. Germline CDR1 and CDR2: SGDLS and YYNGEE. CDR3 length equals 14 residues. The CDR3, as DNA: TGTGCCAGCAGCGTAGAGACGGGGAATGAAAAACTGTTTTTT. This gives the protein CASSVETGNEKLFF.

The chain recombines TRBV29-1 with TRBJ2-7, with 7 bases that match TRBD2. Trimming removed 3 bases from V and 1 base from J; junction bases left unmatched: 6. Looked up from germline, CDR1 is SQVTM and CDR2 is ANQGSEA. There are 14 residues in the CDR3. The CDR3 region is CSVDRGDLSYEQYF. The CDR3 nucleotides are TGCAGCGTTGATCGGGGGGATCTATCCTACGAGCAGTACTTC.

This chain connects TRBV5-1 to TRBJ1-1, with 12 nucleotides matching TRBD1. J lost 4 bases, V lost 2 bases, and 9 bases had no gene match. Germline loops: CDR1 SGHRS, CDR2 YFSETQ. The CDR3 is made up of 17 amino acids. In DNA, the CDR3 is TGCGCCAGCAGCTTCGAAGGGACAGGGGGCCGACTCACTGAAGCTTTCTTT. Translation: CASSFEGTGGRLTEAFF. Drawing the rest from reference TRBV5-1 and TRBJ1-1, the complete variable domain is KAGVTQTPRYLIKTRGQQVTLSCSPISGHRSVSWYQQTPGQGLQFLFEYFSETQRNKGNFPGRFSGRQFSNSRSEMNVSTLELGDSALYLCASSFEGTGGRLTEAFFGQGTRLTVV.

The chain uses TRBV5-8 and TRBJ1-6; unclear D gene. CDR1 is SGHTS, CDR2 YDEGEE, per germline. The CDR3 runs 16 residues. Trimming shortened V by 3 bases and J by 4 bases, and 14 bases separated the two germline ends. CDR3 region: CASSYGTFPYNSPLHF. In nucleotides, the CDR3 is TGTGCCAGCAGCTATGGCACGTTTCCTTATAATTCACCCCTCCACTTT.

This clone was recorded once. J is TRBJ1-2 and V is TRBV15; perhaps TRBD1 as D (6 bases). V was cut by 5 bases and J by 4 bases, with 11 bases left in between. The CDR3 is 13 residues long. Germline CDR1 is LNHNV and CDR2 is YYDKDF (reference sequence). DNA of the CDR3: TGTGCCACCAGCCTACAGGGAATCTATGGCTACACCTTC. Its protein is CATSLQGIYGYTF.

The chain recombines TRBV7-3 with TRBJ1-2, with 9 bases that match TRBD1. The length of the CDR3 is 16 residues. Germline V gives CDR1 SGHTA, CDR2 FQGTGA. The ends lost 5 bases at V and 4 bases at J; junction bases unmatched: 11. The CDR3 is CASSPGQGMIGYGYTF. CDR3 DNA sequence: TGTGCCAGCAGCCCGGGACAGGGAATGATCGGCTATGGCTACACCTTC.

Only one count was recorded for this clone. Here the CDR3 reads CASSAGANYYEQYF. The CDR3 coding sequence is TGTGCCAGCAGTGCCGGAGCCAATTACTACGAGCAGTACTTC. The chain links TRBV2 to TRBJ2-7; D is unclear. In germline, CDR1 is SNHLY, CDR2 FYNNEI. CDR3 length equals 14 residues. V was cut by 4 bases and J by 3 bases, with 13 bases left in between.

The V gene is TRBV2, the J gene TRBJ2-3, with a possible D match to TRBD2 (5 bases). This CDR3 contains 17 residues. V was cut by 11 bases and J by 1 base, with 25 bases left in between. Germline V gene lookup returns CDR1 SNHLY and CDR2 FYNNEI. In DNA form, the CDR3 reads TGTGCCCGCACAGAGATTGAGGGTTTAATTGGCACAGATACGCAGTATTTT. It specifies CARTEIEGLIGTDTQYF. Together with reference TRBV2 and TRBJ2-3, the CDR3 gives the full variable domain: EPEVTQTPSHQVTQMGQEVILRCVPISNHLYFYWYRQILGQKVEFLVSFYNNEISEKSEIFDDQFSVERPDGSNFTLKIRSTKLEDSAMYFCARTEIEGLIGTDTQYFGPGTRLTVL.

The chain employs TRBV11-3 and TRBJ1-6; 7 bases map to TRBD1. Germline V gene data show CDR1 as SGHNT and CDR2 as YENEEA. V dropped 7 bases and J dropped 5; count of bases not matched to a gene: 11. This CDR3 is built from 16 residues. CDR3 region: CASKAPTGVHNSPLHF. DNA of the CDR3: TGTGCCAGCAAGGCTCCCACAGGGGTTCATAATTCACCCCTCCACTTT.

CDR3 coding DNA: TGTGCCAGCAGTCGCAAGCATACCGAAGCTTTCTTT. Translated: CASSRKHTEAFF. The chain joins TRBV6-5 to TRBJ1-1; no clear D. The CDR3 sequence is 12 residues long. Trimming took 5 bases from V and 8 from J, leaving 12 bases between them. Germline V gene data show CDR1 as MNHEY and CDR2 as SVGAGI.

V usage is TRBV9 and J usage is TRBJ2-7, with D tentatively TRBD2 (5 bases). Germline values: CDR1 SGDLS, CDR2 YYNGEE. Trimming left V 0 bases short and J 3 bases short, with 13 bases between. The CDR3 length is 15 residues. CDR3 sequence: CASSVAGTAGYEQYF. CDR3 nucleotides: TGTGCCAGCAGCGTAGCGGGAACCGCCGGCTACGAGCAGTACTTC.

The V call is TRBV19, the J call TRBJ1-6; 7 bases are a match to TRBD1. Germline CDR1 LNHDA, CDR2 SQIVND (reference sequence). J gave up 10 bases and V 5 bases, and 8 bases lay outside the gene matches. The CDR3 spans 14 residues. CDR3 sequence (DNA): TGTGCCAGTAGTTTGACAGGGAAGGACTCACCCCTCCACTTT. Its protein is CASSLTGKDSPLHF.

This clone has more than one count but fewer than ten. J is TRBJ2-7 and V is TRBV4-3; 7 bases are shared with TRBD2. CDR1 and CDR2 from the germline V gene are LGHNA and YSLEER. Trimming cost V 0 bases and J 2 bases; bases outside gene matches: 7. This CDR3 has 16 residues. The CDR3 reads CASSQEWVAGAYEQYF. The CDR3 DNA follows: TGCGCCAGCAGCCAAGAGTGGGTAGCGGGTGCCTACGAGCAGTACTTC.

This clone was seen only once. The rearrangement uses TRBV20-1 and TRBJ1-5; 8 bases line up with TRBD1. Germline lookup yields CDR1 DFQATT and CDR2 SNEGSKA (reference sequence). The CDR3 runs 15 residues. The trim removed 3 bases at V and 7 bases at J, leaving 11 bases unmatched. CDR3 nucleotides: TGCAGTGCTAGTAAAACCGGACAGGGTAGCCAGCCCCAGCATTTT. This sequence encodes CSASKTGQGSQPQHF.

This clone showed up just a few times. The V and J genes are TRBV5-4 and TRBJ2-2; 8 nucleotides agree with TRBD1. The V gene end was trimmed by 3 bases and the J gene end by 6 bases; junction bases not matched to a gene: 10. This CDR3 region has 16 residues. Germline values: CDR1 SGHNT, CDR2 YYREEE (reference sequence). The CDR3 nucleotides read TGTGCCAGCAGCTATGGACAGGGTGCAGTAGCCGGGGAGCTGTTTTTT. Translation gives CASSYGQGAVAGELFF.

This sequence joins TRBV19 and TRBJ1-1; TRBD1 is a possible D gene (6 bases). V lost 3 bases to trimming and J lost 3 bases, with 20 bases between them. The CDR3 runs 17 residues. CDR1 is LNHDA, CDR2 SQIVND, per germline (reference sequence). CDR3 amino acids: CASSIRVLGGVDTEAFF. CDR3 coding DNA: TGTGCCAGTAGTATCCGCGTTTTAGGGGGGGTGGACACTGAAGCTTTCTTT.

This sequence joins TRBV2 and TRBJ2-2, with 8 bases lining up with TRBD1. Germline V CDR1 and CDR2: SNHLY, FYNNEI. J was trimmed by 1 base and V by 5 bases; bases with no gene match: 6. The CDR3 runs to 16 residues. DNA of the CDR3: TGTGCCAGCAGTTTGGACAGGGCGGAGAACACCGGGGAGCTGTTTTTT. Translation: CASSLDRAENTGELFF. The full variable domain, with the rest looked up from reference TRBV2 and TRBJ2-2, is EPEVTQTPSHQVTQMGQEVILRCVPISNHLYFYWYRQILGQKVEFLVSFYNNEISEKSEIFDDQFSVERPDGSNFTLKIRSTKLEDSAMYFCASSLDRAENTGELFFGEGSRLTVL.

J is TRBJ2-7 and V is TRBV29-1, with TRBD2 matching 7 bases. The CDR3 is 14 residues long. Germline loops: CDR1 SQVTM, CDR2 ANQGSEA. V was pared by 4 bases and J by 11 bases, with 17 bases of the junction left unmatched. CDR3 region: CSVVAGDRREWEYF. The CDR3 nucleotides read TGCAGCGTTGTGGCGGGGGACCGCAGAGAGTGGGAGTACTTC.

The V and J genes are TRBV2 and TRBJ2-3; TRBD1 matches at 10 bases. Germline assignment: CDR1 SNHLY and CDR2 FYNNEI. The CDR3 loop spans 13 amino acids. The V and J ends lost 6 bases and 6 bases, in that order; junction bases with no gene match: 3. DNA of the CDR3: TGTGCCAGCAGGGGGACAGGGGTTGATACGCAGTATTTT. Protein: CASRGTGVDTQYF.

The J gene is TRBJ2-5, the V gene TRBV11-2; 8 positions agree with TRBD1. The J segment lost 2 bases and the V segment lost 5 bases, leaving 4 bases of the junction unmatched. The CDR3 length is 14 residues. Germline V lookup: CDR1 SGHAT, CDR2 FQNNGV. The CDR3 nucleotides are TGTGCCAGCAGCGGTACAGGGGGACAAGAGACCCAGTACTTC. Residues: CASSGTGGQETQYF.